This TCR beta chain emerged from a study of control samples from healthy donors and cancer patients. V lost 6 bases to trimming and J lost 2 bases; unmatched junction nucleotides: 7. Germline-derived CDR1 and CDR2 are MNHEY and SVGEGT. The CDR3 extends over 15 amino acids. Profiled with immunoSEQ multiplex PCR; TCRdb holds only in-frame clones, not every one. The sample shows over 80,000 clones, roughly 83% of them seen only once. The sequence was collected from a woman aged 25-40 years in good health. The V gene is TRBV6-2 or TRBV6-3, the J gene TRBJ2-3; TRBD2 agrees at 8 bases. Sequencing was carried out using blood. The CDR3 loop reads CASSLAGLVTDTQYF. DNA of the CDR3: TGTGCCAGCAGCTTAGCGGGGCTCGTCACAGATACGCAGTATTTT.